The 6 T cell receptor beta chains in this list originate from one sample, sequenced in a study of monozygotic twins with inflammatory bowel disease. Reanalyzing the 5' RACE reads, TCRdb keeps one entry per CDR3 protein, without DNA. Its clone listing holds 45,000 or so distinct CDR3 sequences. Source material: blood. Every receptor here comes from a human donor with ulcerative colitis or Crohn's disease, or a healthy co-twin of an affected twin (not recorded which).

The CDR3 here is CASSQGARSETQYF. The rearrangement joins TRBV14 to TRBJ2-5; TCRdb's assignment of TRBD1 cannot be checked, as there is no DNA. Per the germline V gene, CDR1 is SGHDN and CDR2 is FVKESK. The CDR3 runs to 14 residues. The full variable domain, its missing parts supplied by reference TRBV14 and TRBJ2-5, is EAGVTQFPSHSVIEKGQTVTLRCDPISGHDNLYWYRRVMGKEIKFLLHFVKESKQDESGMPNNRFLAERTGGTYSTLKVQPAELEDSGVYFCASSQGARSETQYFGPGTRLLVL.

The V gene is TRBV6-1, the J gene TRBJ1-2. The CDR3 spans 14 residues. The germline gives CDR1 MNHNS, CDR2 SASEGT. The chain's CDR3 is CASMGLGYSYGYTF.

The gene calls are TRBV20-1 and TRBJ2-7. The CDR3 is 12 amino acids. Germline V gene sequence: CDR1 DFQATT, CDR2 SNEGSKA (reference sequence). The CDR3 protein is CSATGRWSEQYF.

The chain joins TRBV9 to TRBJ2-3; TCRdb reports TRBD1, a call that lacks DNA to check it against. Germline V gene lookup returns CDR1 SGDLS and CDR2 YYNGEE. The CDR3 has 15 residues. The CDR3 reads CASSVGWGATDTQYF.

The chain joins TRBV18 to TRBJ2-7; TCRdb names TRBD1, which stays unverified in the absence of DNA. This CDR3 spans 13 amino acids. Per the germline V gene, CDR1 is KGHSH and CDR2 is LQKENI. The chain's CDR3 is CASSPLPGDEQYF.

This rearrangement joins TRBV7-2 to TRBJ2-5. CDR1 is SGHTA, CDR2 FQGNSA, per germline. CDR3 length equals 13 residues. CDR3 protein: CASSLIFSETQYF.